These 21 T cell receptor beta chains originate from one sample sequenced in a study of blood T cell repertoires in COVID-19. Sequencing used immunoSEQ multiplex PCR; TCRdb keeps in-frame clones, though not all of them. The sample has 400,000 to 500,000 clones, nearly 90% seen once. Sequencing input: PBMCs or T cells enriched from blood (not recorded which). Source of these receptors: a woman aged 18-29 years who had been exposed to COVID-19.

The genes are TRBV28 and TRBJ1-6; D not resolved. The germline V and J ends were trimmed by 1 base and 12 bases, with 7 bases remaining between them. Germline V CDR1 and CDR2: MDHEN, SYDVKM. CDR3 length: 12 amino acids. CDR3 amino acids: CASSLLRGPLHF. The CDR3 DNA reads as TGTGCCAGCAGTTTATTGCGTGGACCCCTCCACTTT. Using reference TRBV28 and TRBJ1-6 for the parts outside the CDR3, the full variable domain is DVKVTQSSRYLVKRTGEKVFLECVQDMDHENMFWYRQDPGLGLRLIYFSYDVKMKEKGDIPEGYSVSREKKERFSLILESASTNQTSMYLCASSLLRGPLHFGNGTRLTVT.

V usage is TRBV5-1 and J usage is TRBJ2-3; TRBD2 aligns across 7 bases. J was trimmed by 2 bases and V by 4 bases; bases with no gene match: 7. Germline loops: CDR1 SGHRS, CDR2 YFSETQ. The CDR3 loop spans 15 amino acids. CDR3: CASSLAAGNTDTQYF. As DNA, the CDR3 is TGCGCCAGCAGCCTAGCGGCGGGGAACACAGATACGCAGTATTTT.

The rearrangement links TRBV18 to TRBJ2-7, with TRBD1 matching over 7 bases. Germline V gives CDR1 KGHSH, CDR2 LQKENI. The ends lost 6 bases at V and 3 bases at J; junction bases unmatched: 8. This CDR3 has 14 amino acids. CDR3 region: CASSPTGSDYEQYF. In DNA, the CDR3 is TGTGCCAGCTCTCCGACAGGGTCGGACTACGAGCAGTACTTC.

V is TRBV11-2 and J is TRBJ1-1, with D possibly being TRBD1 (5 bases). V lost 5 bases to trimming and J lost 8 bases, with 12 bases between them. The CDR3 sequence is 12 residues long. Germline V gene data show CDR1 as SGHAT and CDR2 as FQNNGV. CDR3 protein: CASSTSGIEAFF. In DNA form, the CDR3 reads TGTGCCAGCAGCACCTCAGGGATAGAAGCTTTCTTT.

The V call is TRBV10-3, the J call TRBJ1-1; D might be TRBD1 (5 bases). Germline V gene data show CDR1 as ENHRY and CDR2 as SYGVKD. With 6 bases removed from V and 2 bases from J, the gap between germline ends came to 13 bases. There are 14 residues in the CDR3. The CDR3 sequence: CAIRFGGDNTEAFF. CDR3 nucleotides: TGTGCCATCAGGTTTGGGGGGGACAACACTGAAGCTTTCTTT.

As concerns this clone: This specimen includes other DNA sequences encoding the same CDR3. V usage is TRBV28 and J usage is TRBJ2-5; D remains unclear. CDR3 size: 11 residues. V gave up 2 bases and J gave up 5 bases, with 3 bases separating them. CDR1 and CDR2 (germline): MDHEN, SYDVKM. The CDR3 here is CASSLRETQYF. CDR3 nucleotides: TGTGCCAGCAGTTTACGGGAGACCCAGTACTTC.

The genes are TRBV29-1 and TRBJ2-7; 7 positions agree with TRBD1. There are 13 residues in the CDR3. Germline values: CDR1 SQVTM, CDR2 ANQGSEA. The trim removed 2 bases at V and 3 bases at J, leaving 4 bases unmatched. The CDR3 loop is CSVENRDSYEQYF. The DNA of the CDR3 is TGCAGCGTTGAAAACCGGGACAGCTACGAGCAGTACTTC.

The sample holds one count of this clone. The chain recombines TRBV12-5 with TRBJ2-1; perhaps TRBD2 as D (6 bases). The CDR3 totals 14 residues. V was shortened by 2 bases and J by 9 bases, with 14 bases between the two germline ends. Germline CDR1 is LGHNT and CDR2 is FRNRAP. Here the CDR3 reads CASGLSALAVEQFF. The CDR3 nucleotides read TGTGCTAGTGGTTTGTCCGCTTTAGCGGTTGAGCAGTTCTTC.

The V gene is TRBV7-6, the J gene TRBJ1-2; 7 bases map to TRBD1. J was trimmed by 5 bases and V by 4 bases; bases with no gene match: 10. The CDR3 sequence is 15 residues long. Germline V gene lookup returns CDR1 SGHVS and CDR2 FNYEAQ. The CDR3 protein is CASSSLTGVGYGYTF. CDR3 bases: TGTGCCAGCAGCTCACTAACAGGGGTGGGGTATGGCTACACCTTC. Full variable domain (missing parts from reference TRBV7-6 and TRBJ1-2): GAGVSQSPRYKVTKRGQDVALRCDPISGHVSLYWYRQALGQGPEFLTYFNYEAQQDKSGLPNDRFSAERPEGSISTLTIQRTEQRDSAMYRCASSSLTGVGYGYTFGSGTRLTVV.

The chain links TRBV5-1 to TRBJ2-7; D is perhaps TRBD2 (6 bases). V was cut by 4 bases and J by 7 bases, with 21 bases left in between. The CDR3 totals 15 residues. CDR1 and CDR2 from the germline V gene are SGHRS and YFSETQ. Here the CDR3 DNA reads TGCGCCAGCAGCGGGAGGAGAGGCGAGGGAGGAGAGCAGTACTTC. This codes for CASSGRRGEGGEQYF.

V is TRBV2 and J is TRBJ2-3, with 9 bases that match TRBD2. Germline V gene lookup returns CDR1 SNHLY and CDR2 FYNNEI. The J segment lost 3 bases and the V segment lost 10 bases, leaving 2 bases of the junction unmatched. CDR3 length equals 12 residues. CDR3 nucleotides: TGTGCCATCCTAGCGGGGACAGATACGCAGTATTTT. The encoded protein is CAILAGTDTQYF. Drawing the rest from reference TRBV2 and TRBJ2-3, the complete variable domain is EPEVTQTPSHQVTQMGQEVILRCVPISNHLYFYWYRQILGQKVEFLVSFYNNEISEKSEIFDDQFSVERPDGSNFTLKIRSTKLEDSAMYFCAILAGTDTQYFGPGTRLTVL.

A single count supports this clone. V gene TRBV5-8 combines with J gene TRBJ1-5; 10 nucleotides align to TRBD1. This CDR3 has 17 residues. From germline, CDR1 is SGHTS and CDR2 YDEGEE. The V segment lost 2 bases and the J segment 4 bases; nucleotides outside the gene matches: 9. CDR3 in DNA: TGTGCCAGCAGCTTCGTTTTCGGGGGACAGGGGAATCAGCCCCAGCATTTT. Amino acid sequence: CASSFVFGGQGNQPQHF.

The V and J genes are TRBV12-5 and TRBJ1-1; the D gene is possibly TRBD1 (5 bases). The CDR3 is made up of 15 amino acids. The V end lost 0 bases, the J end lost 3 bases, and 11 bases lay between the germline ends. Per the germline V gene, CDR1 is LGHNT and CDR2 is FRNRAP. The CDR3 protein is CASGLVAGRHTEAFF. CDR3 DNA: TGTGCTAGTGGTTTGGTGGCAGGGCGGCACACTGAAGCTTTCTTT. The full variable domain, its missing parts supplied by reference TRBV12-5 and TRBJ1-1, is DARVTQTPRHKVTEMGQEVTMRCQPILGHNTVFWYRQTMMQGLELLAYFRNRAPLDDSGMPKDRFSAEMPDATLATLKIQPSEPRDSAVYFCASGLVAGRHTEAFFGQGTRLTVV.

This chain uses TRBV5-1 with TRBJ2-1; 10 bases align to TRBD1. The CDR3 sequence is 15 residues long. Germline values: CDR1 SGHRS, CDR2 YFSETQ. V lost 2 bases and J lost 7; bases outside the gene matches: 6. The CDR3 coding sequence is TGCGCCAGCAGCTTTAGGACAGGGGGACGGAATGAGCAGTTCTTC. Translation: CASSFRTGGRNEQFF.

The chain recombines TRBV30 with TRBJ1-4; 8 nucleotides agree with TRBD1. V shed 4 bases and J 3 bases; nucleotides not matched to a gene: 1. The CDR3 is made up of 13 amino acids. Germline V gene sequence: CDR1 GTSNPN, CDR2 SVGIG (reference sequence). The CDR3 loop is CAWTGQANEKLFF. CDR3 bases: TGTGCCTGGACGGGACAGGCTAATGAAAAACTGTTTTTT.

The chain has TRBV11-3 and TRBJ2-7; D is possibly TRBD1 (6 bases). Trimming shortened V by 7 bases and J by 3 bases, and 13 bases separated the two germline ends. The CDR3 has 13 amino acids. The germline CDR1 and CDR2 sequences are SGHNT and YENEEA. The DNA for the CDR3 is TGTGCCAGCACCCTCGGACAGTTCTACGAGCAGTACTTC. It translates to CASTLGQFYEQYF.

V and J are TRBV9 and TRBJ2-2, with a possible D match to TRBD1 (5 bases). Germline CDR1 reads SGDLS; CDR2 reads YYNGEE. The CDR3 sequence is 16 residues long. With 0 bases removed from V and 0 bases from J, the gap between germline ends came to 9 bases. The CDR3 coding sequence is TGTGCCAGCAGCGTAGGGGGCAGATCGAACACCGGGGAGCTGTTTTTT. Protein: CASSVGGRSNTGELFF.

V and J are TRBV4-3 and TRBJ1-1, with D unresolved. V was cut by 0 bases and J by 1 base, with 6 bases left in between. The CDR3 length is 14 residues. Germline assignment: CDR1 LGHNA and CDR2 YSLEER. CDR3 nucleotide sequence: TGCGCCAGCAGCCAAGATGCGGGGAACACTGAAGCTTTCTTT. Translation: CASSQDAGNTEAFF.

The chain recombines TRBV28 with TRBJ1-1; a weak D match, TRBD1 (5 bases). This CDR3 region has 15 residues. CDR1 and CDR2 (germline): MDHEN, SYDVKM. Trimming shortened V by 1 base and J by 1 base, and 10 bases separated the two germline ends. The CDR3: CASSLYSRANTEAFF. DNA for the CDR3: TGTGCCAGCAGTTTATACAGCAGGGCGAACACTGAAGCTTTCTTT.

The rearrangement links TRBV28 to TRBJ2-5; TRBD2 might be the D (7 bases). Germline CDR1 is MDHEN and CDR2 is SYDVKM. V lost 7 bases to trimming and J lost 4 bases, with 19 bases between them. The CDR3 covers 15 residues. CDR3 loop: CASTIDRGATETQYF. DNA for the CDR3: TGTGCCAGCACCATCGACCGGGGGGCAACAGAGACCCAGTACTTC.

This clone was seen only once. CDR3 in amino acids: CASSERQGEKLFF. The CDR3 DNA reads TGCGCCAGCAGCGAAAGACAGGGAGAGAAACTGTTTTTT. This chain connects TRBV5-1 to TRBJ1-4; TRBD1 matches at 7 bases. This CDR3 contains 13 residues. The germline gives CDR1 SGHRS, CDR2 YFSETQ. V shed 4 bases, J shed 11 bases, and the junction held 8 bases outside the gene matches. The variable domain in full, completed from reference TRBV5-1 and TRBJ1-4, reads KAGVTQTPRYLIKTRGQQVTLSCSPISGHRSVSWYQQTPGQGLQFLFEYFSETQRNKGNFPGRFSGRQFSNSRSEMNVSTLELGDSALYLCASSERQGEKLFFGSGTQLSVL.